This section outlines one TCR beta chain sequence together with its context. The CDR3 is made up of 19 amino acids. Germline V lookup: CDR1 SGHVS, CDR2 FNYEAQ. Trimming removed 1 base from V and 1 base from J; junction bases left unmatched: 11. These data belong to a study of T cell responses to AZD1222 COVID-19 vaccine. Clones were read by immunoSEQ multiplex PCR, and TCRdb kept only the in-frame ones, dropping some. This sample carries 94,000 or so clones, roughly 88% of them seen once, and the ten largest clones take about a quarter. The sequencing here drew on peripheral blood, taken on day 0 of AZD1222 vaccination. This chain joins TRBV7-6 and TRBJ2-3; 10 bases agree with TRBD2. This sequence originates from an adult in good health. CDR3: CASSLDVLAGVVRTDTQYF. The CDR3 DNA reads TGTGCCAGCAGCTTAGATGTCCTAGCGGGAGTGGTGCGCACAGATACGCAGTATTTT.